This T cell receptor beta chain was captured in a study of blood T cell repertoires in COVID-19. This CDR3 region has 14 residues. J was trimmed by 8 bases and V by 5 bases; bases with no gene match: 8. Germline values: CDR1 SEHNR, CDR2 FQNEAQ (reference sequence). Profiling relied on immunoSEQ multiplex PCR, and the TCRdb table lists in-frame clones only, not all of them. Of approximately 500,000 clones listed, roughly nine tenths are singletons. The chain is built from TRBV7-9 and TRBJ2-1; 8 bases agree with TRBD2. The clonotype originates from a young man with COVID-19, enrolled during active disease. Sequencing was carried out using peripheral blood. This CDR3 is CASSAVAGTDEQFF. The CDR3 nucleotides read TGTGCCAGCAGCGCCGTAGCGGGAACGGATGAGCAGTTCTTC.